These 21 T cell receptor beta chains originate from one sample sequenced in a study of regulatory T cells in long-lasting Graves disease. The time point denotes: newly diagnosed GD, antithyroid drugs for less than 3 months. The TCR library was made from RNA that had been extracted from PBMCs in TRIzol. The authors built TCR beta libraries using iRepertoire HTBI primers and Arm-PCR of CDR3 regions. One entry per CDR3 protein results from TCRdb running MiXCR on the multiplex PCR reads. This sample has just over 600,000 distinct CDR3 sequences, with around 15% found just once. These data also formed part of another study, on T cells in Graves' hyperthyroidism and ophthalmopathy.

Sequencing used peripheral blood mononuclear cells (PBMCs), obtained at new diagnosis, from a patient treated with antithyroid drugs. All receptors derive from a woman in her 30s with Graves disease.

CDR3 residues: CASSMQGRSYNEQFF. CDR3 bases: TGTGCCAGTAGTATGCAGGGCCGCTCCTACAATGAGCAGTTCTTC. The V gene is TRBV19, the J gene TRBJ2-1; TRBD1 is a possible D gene (5 bases). V was clipped by 3 bases and J by 0 bases, with 9 bases between them. The CDR3 extends over 15 amino acids. Germline V gene sequence: CDR1 LNHDA, CDR2 SQIVND (reference sequence).

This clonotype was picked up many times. In DNA form, the CDR3 reads TGCAGCGTTGAACGGGACAGGGACTATGGCTACACCTTC. Encoded protein: CSVERDRDYGYTF. The rearrangement links TRBV29-1 to TRBJ1-2; TRBD1 matches 9 bases. Germline CDR1 reads SQVTM; CDR2 reads ANQGSEA. This CDR3 region has 13 residues. Unmatched junction bases numbered 1, after V lost 2 bases and J lost 3 bases.

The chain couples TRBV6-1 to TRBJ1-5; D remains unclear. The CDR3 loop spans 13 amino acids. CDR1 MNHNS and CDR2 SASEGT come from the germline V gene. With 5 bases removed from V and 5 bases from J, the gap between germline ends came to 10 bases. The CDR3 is CASSRALYQPQHF. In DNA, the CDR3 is TGTGCCAGCAGTCGGGCCCTTTATCAGCCCCAGCATTTT.

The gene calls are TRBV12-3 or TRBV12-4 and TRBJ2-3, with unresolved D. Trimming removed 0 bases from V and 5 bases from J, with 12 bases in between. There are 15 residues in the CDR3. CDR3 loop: CASSLAPSRLDTQYF. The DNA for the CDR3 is TGTGCCAGCAGTTTAGCTCCCTCCAGACTAGATACGCAGTATTTT.

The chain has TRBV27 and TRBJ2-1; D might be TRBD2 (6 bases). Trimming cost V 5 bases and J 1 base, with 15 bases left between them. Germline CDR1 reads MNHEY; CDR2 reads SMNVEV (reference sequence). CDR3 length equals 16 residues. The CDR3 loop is CASSTPLGRSYNEQFF. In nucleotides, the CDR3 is TGTGCCAGCAGTACTCCACTGGGGAGGTCCTACAATGAGCAGTTCTTC.

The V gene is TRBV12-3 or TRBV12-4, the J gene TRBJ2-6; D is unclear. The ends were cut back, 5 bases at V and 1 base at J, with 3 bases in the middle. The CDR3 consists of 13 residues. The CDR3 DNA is TGTGCCAGCAGTAAGTCTGGGGCCAACGTCCTGACTTTC. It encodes CASSKSGANVLTF.

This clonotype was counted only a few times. CDR3 in amino acids: CASSQDWVNEQFF. The CDR3 bases are TGTGCCAGCAGCCAAGATTGGGTTAATGAGCAGTTCTTC. The chain employs TRBV3-1 and TRBJ2-1; D gene uncertain. V lost 0 bases and J lost 7, with 7 bases in between. The CDR3 length is 13 residues. Per the germline V gene, CDR1 is LGHDT and CDR2 is YNNKEL (reference sequence).

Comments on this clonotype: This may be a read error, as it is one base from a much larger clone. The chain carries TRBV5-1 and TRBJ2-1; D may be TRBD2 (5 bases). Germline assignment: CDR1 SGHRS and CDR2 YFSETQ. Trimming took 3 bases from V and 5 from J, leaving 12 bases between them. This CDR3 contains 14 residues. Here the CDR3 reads CASSWRVPHNEQFF. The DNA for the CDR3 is TGCGCCAGCAGCTGGCGGGTTCCGCACAATGAGCAGTTCTTC.

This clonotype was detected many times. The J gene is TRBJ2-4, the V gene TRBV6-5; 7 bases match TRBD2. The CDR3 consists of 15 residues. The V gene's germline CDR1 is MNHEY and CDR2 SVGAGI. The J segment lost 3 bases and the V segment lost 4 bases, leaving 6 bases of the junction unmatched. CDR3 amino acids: CASSSSSGGKNIQYF. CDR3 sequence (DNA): TGTGCCAGCAGTTCCTCTTCGGGGGGCAAAAACATTCAGTACTTC.

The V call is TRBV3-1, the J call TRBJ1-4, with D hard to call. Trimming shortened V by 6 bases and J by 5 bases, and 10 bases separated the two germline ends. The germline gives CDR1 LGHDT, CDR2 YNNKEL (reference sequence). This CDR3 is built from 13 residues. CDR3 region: CASSSTVNEKLFF. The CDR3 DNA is TGTGCCAGCAGTTCAACAGTAAATGAAAAACTGTTTTTT.

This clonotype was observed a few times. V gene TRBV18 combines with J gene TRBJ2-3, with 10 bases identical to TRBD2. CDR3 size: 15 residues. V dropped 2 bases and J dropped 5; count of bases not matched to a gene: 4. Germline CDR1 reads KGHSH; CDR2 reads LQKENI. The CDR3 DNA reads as TGTGCCAGCTCACCAACTAGCGGGATTCAAGATACGCAGTATTTT. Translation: CASSPTSGIQDTQYF. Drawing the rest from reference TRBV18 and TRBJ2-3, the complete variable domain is NAGVMQNPRHLVRRRGQEARLRCSPMKGHSHVYWYRQLPEEGLKFMVYLQKENIIDESGMPKERFSAEFPKEGPSILRIQQVVRGDSAAYFCASSPTSGIQDTQYFGPGTRLTVL.

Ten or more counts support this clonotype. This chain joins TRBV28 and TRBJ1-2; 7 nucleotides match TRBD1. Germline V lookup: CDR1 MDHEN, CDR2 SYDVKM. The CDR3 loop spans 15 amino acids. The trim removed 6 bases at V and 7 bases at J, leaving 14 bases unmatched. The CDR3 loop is CASSLIDRVLRGYTF. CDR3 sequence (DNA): TGTGCCAGCAGCTTAATCGACAGGGTGTTACGTGGCTACACCTTC.

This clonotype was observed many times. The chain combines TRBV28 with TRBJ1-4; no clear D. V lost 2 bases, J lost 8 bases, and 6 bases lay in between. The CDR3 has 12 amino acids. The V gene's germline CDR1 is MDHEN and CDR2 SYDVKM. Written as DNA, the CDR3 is TGTGCCAGCAGTTTACACCCCGAAAAACTGTTTTTT. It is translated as CASSLHPEKLFF.

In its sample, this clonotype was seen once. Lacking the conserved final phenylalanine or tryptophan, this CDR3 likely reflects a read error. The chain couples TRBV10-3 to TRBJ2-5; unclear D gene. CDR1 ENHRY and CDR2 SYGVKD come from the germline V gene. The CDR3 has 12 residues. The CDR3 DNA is TGTGCCATCGGTGACATGCAAGAGACCCAGTACCTC. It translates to CAIGDMQETQYL.

Here the CDR3 reads CATRPGPITDTQYF. As DNA, the CDR3 is TGTGCCACCCGCCCGGGACCCATCACAGATACGCAGTATTTT. V and J are TRBV25-1 and TRBJ2-3; D is tentatively TRBD1 or TRBD2 (5 bases each). Germline-derived CDR1 and CDR2 are MGHDK and SYGVNS. The CDR3 covers 14 residues. Between the trimmed V and J ends, which lost 10 bases and 2 bases, there was a span of 16 bases.

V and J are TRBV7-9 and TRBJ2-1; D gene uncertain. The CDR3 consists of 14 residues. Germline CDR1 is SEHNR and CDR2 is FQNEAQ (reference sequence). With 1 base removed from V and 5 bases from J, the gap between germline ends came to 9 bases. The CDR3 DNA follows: TGTGCCAGCAGCTTAGGGCCGGCTGACAATGAGCAGTTCTTC. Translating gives CASSLGPADNEQFF.

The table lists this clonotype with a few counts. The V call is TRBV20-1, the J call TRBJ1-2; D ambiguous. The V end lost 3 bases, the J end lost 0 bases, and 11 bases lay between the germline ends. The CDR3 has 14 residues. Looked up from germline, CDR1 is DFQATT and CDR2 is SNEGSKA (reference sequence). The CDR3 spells CSASSRGTNYGYTF. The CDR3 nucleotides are TGCAGTGCTAGCTCGAGAGGGACTAACTATGGCTACACCTTC.

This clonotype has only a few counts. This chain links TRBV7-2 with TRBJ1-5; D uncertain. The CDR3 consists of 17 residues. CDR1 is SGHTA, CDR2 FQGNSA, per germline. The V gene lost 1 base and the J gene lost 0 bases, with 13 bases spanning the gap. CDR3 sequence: CASSLGTLSGSNQPQHF. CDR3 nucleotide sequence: TGTGCCAGCAGCTTAGGGACTCTCTCTGGTAGCAATCAGCCCCAGCATTTT.

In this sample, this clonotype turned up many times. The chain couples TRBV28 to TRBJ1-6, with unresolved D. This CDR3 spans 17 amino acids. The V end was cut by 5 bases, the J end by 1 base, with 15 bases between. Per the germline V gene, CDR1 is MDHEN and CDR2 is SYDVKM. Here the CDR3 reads CASSPEEGGSYNSPLHF. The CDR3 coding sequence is TGTGCCAGCAGTCCCGAGGAGGGTGGGTCCTATAATTCACCCCTCCACTTT.

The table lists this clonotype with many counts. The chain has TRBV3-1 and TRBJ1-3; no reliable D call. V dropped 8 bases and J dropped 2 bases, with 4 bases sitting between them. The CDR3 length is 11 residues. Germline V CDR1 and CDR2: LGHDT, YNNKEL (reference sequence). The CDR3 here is CASSTGNTIYF. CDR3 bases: TGTGCCAGCTCCACTGGAAACACCATATATTTT.

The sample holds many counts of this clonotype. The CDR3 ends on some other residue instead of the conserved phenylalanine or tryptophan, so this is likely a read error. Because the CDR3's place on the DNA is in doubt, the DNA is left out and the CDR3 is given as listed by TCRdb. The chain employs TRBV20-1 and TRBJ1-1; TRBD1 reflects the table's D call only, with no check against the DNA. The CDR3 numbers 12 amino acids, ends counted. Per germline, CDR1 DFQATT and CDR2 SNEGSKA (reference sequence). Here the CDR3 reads CSARVAPELLRG.